Sequencing of this TCR beta chain was carried out in a study of blood T cell repertoires in COVID-19. CDR3 length equals 15 residues. CDR1 is LNHDA and CDR2 is SQIVND in the germline V gene (reference sequence). With 7 bases removed from V and 2 bases from J, the gap between germline ends came to 17 bases. As handled by the study authors: Using reference gene primer amplification, nucleated cell counts were estimated. This table comes from immunoSEQ multiplex PCR, and its TCRdb copy is limited to in-frame clones, with some not included. That table furnishes V, J and clone size, whereas the DNA furnished D and trimming. The sample carries fewer than 200,000 clones, about 85% recorded once.

The TCR was taken from a man aged 55 to 70 with active or convalescent COVID-19. This chain connects TRBV19 to TRBJ1-1; weak D call: TRBD1 (6 bases). The sequenced sample consisted of peripheral blood. The CDR3 bases are TGTGCCAGTACCACGGGGAGGGGGATTAACACTGAAGCTTTCTTT. Translating it yields CASTTGRGINTEAFF. The full variable domain, in which reference TRBV19 and TRBJ1-1 provide the parts outside the CDR3, is DGGITQSPKYLFRKEGQNVTLSCEQNLNHDAMYWYRQDPGQGLRLIYYSQIVNDFQKGDIAEGYSVSREKKESFPLTVTSAQKNPTAFYLCASTTGRGINTEAFFGQGTRLTVV.